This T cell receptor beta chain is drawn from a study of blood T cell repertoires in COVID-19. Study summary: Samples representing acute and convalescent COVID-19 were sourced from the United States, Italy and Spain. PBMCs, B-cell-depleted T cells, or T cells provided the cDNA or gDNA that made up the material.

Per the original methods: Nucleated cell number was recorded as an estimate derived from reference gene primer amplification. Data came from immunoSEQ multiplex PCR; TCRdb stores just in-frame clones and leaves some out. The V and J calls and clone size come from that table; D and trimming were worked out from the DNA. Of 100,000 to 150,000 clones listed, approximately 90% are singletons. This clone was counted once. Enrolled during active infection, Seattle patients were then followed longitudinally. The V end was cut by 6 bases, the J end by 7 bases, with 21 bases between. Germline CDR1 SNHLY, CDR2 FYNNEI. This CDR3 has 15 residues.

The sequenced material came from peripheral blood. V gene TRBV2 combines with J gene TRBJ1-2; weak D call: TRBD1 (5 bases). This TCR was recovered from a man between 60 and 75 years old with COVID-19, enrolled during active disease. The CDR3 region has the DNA TGTGCCAGCAGCCCCCTGGGGGGGAGAGGCCTTGGCTACACCTTC. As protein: CASSPLGGRGLGYTF.